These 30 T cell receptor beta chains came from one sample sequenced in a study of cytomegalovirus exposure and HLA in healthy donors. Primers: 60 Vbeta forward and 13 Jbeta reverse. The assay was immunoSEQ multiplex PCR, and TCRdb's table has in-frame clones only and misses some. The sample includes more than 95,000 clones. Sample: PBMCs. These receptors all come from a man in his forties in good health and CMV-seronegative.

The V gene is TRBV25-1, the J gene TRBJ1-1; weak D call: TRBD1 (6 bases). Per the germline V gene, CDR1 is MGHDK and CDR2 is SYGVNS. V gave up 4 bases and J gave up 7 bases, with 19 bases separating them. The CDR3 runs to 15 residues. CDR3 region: CASSVGDMGIGEAFF. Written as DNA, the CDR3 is TGTGCCAGCAGTGTAGGGGACATGGGAATAGGTGAAGCTTTCTTT.

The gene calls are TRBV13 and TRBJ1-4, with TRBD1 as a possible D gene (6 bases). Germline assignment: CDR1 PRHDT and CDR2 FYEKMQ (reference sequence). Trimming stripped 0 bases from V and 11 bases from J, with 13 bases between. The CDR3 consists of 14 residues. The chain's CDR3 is CASSLGLQGGKLFF. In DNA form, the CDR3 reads TGTGCCAGCAGCTTAGGCCTACAGGGAGGGAAACTGTTTTTT.

The CDR3 nucleotides are TGTGCCAGCAGCTTGAAGGGACAGGGACCTAATGAAAAACTGTTTTTT. This encodes CASSLKGQGPNEKLFF. The J gene is TRBJ1-4, the V gene TRBV5-4, with 9 bases matching TRBD1. The germline gives CDR1 SGHNT, CDR2 YYREEE (reference sequence). The CDR3 length is 16 residues. With V trimmed by 1 base and J by 3 bases, 4 bases remained unmatched. Filled out from reference TRBV5-4 and TRBJ1-4, the complete variable domain reads ETGVTQSPTHLIKTRGQQVTLRCSSQSGHNTVSWYQQALGQGPQFIFQYYREEENGRGNFPPRFSGLQFPNYSSELNVNALELDDSALYLCASSLKGQGPNEKLFFGSGTQLSVL.

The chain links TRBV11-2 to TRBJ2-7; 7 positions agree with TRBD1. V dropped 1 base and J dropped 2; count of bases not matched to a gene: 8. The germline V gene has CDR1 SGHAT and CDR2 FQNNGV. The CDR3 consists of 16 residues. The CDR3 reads CASSLVGQATPYEQYF. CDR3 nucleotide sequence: TGTGCCAGCAGCTTAGTAGGACAGGCGACCCCCTACGAGCAGTACTTC.

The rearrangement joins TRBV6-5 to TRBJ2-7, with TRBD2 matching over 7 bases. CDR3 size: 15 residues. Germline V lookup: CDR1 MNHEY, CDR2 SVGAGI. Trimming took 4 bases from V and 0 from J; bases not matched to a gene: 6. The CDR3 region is CASSFIAGNSYEQYF. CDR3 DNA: TGTGCCAGCAGTTTCATAGCGGGCAACTCCTACGAGCAGTACTTC.

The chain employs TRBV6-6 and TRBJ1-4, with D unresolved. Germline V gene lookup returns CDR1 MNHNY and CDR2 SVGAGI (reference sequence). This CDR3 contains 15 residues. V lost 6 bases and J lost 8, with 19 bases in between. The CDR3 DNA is TGTGCCAGCAGCTCGCCGCAGTCAGGTGGAGAAAAACTGTTTTTT. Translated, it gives CASSSPQSGGEKLFF.

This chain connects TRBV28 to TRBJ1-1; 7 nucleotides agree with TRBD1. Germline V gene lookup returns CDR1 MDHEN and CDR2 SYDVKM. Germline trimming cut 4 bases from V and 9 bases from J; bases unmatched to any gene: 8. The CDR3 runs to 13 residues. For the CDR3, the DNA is TGTGCCAGCAGTTCCTCAGACAGGGTTAAAGCTTTCTTT. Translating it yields CASSSSDRVKAFF.

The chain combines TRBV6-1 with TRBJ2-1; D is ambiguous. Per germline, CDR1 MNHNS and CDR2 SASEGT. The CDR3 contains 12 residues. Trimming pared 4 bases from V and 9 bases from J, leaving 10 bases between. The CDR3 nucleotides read TGTGCCAGCAGTGGGGCGTTTAGTGAGCAGTTCTTC. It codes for CASSGAFSEQFF.

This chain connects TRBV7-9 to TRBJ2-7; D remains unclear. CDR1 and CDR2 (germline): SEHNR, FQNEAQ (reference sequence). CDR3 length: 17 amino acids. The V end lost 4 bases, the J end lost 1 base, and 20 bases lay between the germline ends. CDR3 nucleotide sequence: TGTGCCAGCAGCTACCCGCCTGGCAGGCCATTTTCCTACGAGCAGTACTTC. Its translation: CASSYPPGRPFSYEQYF.

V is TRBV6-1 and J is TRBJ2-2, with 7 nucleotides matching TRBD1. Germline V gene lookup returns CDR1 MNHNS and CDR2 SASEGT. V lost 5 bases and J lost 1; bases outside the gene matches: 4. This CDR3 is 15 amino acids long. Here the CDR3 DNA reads TGTGCCAGCAGTCCCTGGACAGGGAACACCGGGGAGCTGTTTTTT. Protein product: CASSPWTGNTGELFF.

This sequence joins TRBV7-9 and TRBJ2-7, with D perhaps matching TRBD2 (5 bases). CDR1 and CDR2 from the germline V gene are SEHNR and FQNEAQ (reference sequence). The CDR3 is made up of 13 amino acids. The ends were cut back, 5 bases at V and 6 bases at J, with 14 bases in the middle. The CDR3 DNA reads TGTGCCAGCAGCCCATCGGCGGGCGGCGAGCAGTACTTC. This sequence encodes CASSPSAGGEQYF.

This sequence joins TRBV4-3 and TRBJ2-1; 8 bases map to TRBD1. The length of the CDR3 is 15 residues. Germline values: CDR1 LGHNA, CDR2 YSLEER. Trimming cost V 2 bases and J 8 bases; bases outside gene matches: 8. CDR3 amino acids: CASSQKADRGYEQFF. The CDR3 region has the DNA TGCGCCAGCAGCCAAAAAGCCGACAGGGGTTATGAGCAGTTCTTC.

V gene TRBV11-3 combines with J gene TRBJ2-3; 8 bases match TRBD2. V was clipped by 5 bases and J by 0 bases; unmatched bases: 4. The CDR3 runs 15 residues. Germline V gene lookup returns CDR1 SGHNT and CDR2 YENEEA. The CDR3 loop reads CASSPGGGSTDTQYF. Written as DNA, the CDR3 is TGTGCCAGCAGCCCCGGCGGGGGGAGCACAGATACGCAGTATTTT.

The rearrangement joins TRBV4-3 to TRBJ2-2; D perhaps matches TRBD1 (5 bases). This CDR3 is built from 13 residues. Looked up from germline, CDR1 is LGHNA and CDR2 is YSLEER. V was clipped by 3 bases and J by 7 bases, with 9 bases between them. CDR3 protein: CASSQPGFGELFF. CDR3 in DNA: TGCGCCAGCAGCCAGCCAGGGTTCGGGGAGCTGTTTTTT.

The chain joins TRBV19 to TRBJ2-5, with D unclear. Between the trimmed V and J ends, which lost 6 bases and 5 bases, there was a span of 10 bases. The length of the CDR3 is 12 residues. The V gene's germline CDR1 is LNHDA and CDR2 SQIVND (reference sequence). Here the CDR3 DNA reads TGTGCCAGTAGCCCTGATCGGGAGACCCAGTACTTC. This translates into CASSPDRETQYF.

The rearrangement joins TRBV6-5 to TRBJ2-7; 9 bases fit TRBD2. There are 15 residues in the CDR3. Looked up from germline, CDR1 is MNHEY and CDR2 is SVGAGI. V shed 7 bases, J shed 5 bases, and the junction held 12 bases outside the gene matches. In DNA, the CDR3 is TGTGCCAGCAACCTATTAGCGGGAGCGAGGAACGAGCAGTACTTC. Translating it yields CASNLLAGARNEQYF.

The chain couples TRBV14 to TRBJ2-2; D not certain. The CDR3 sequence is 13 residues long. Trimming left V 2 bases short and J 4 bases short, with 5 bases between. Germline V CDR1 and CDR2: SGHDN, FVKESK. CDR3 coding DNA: TGTGCCAGCAGCCAACGCGGCACCGGGGAGCTGTTTTTT. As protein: CASSQRGTGELFF.

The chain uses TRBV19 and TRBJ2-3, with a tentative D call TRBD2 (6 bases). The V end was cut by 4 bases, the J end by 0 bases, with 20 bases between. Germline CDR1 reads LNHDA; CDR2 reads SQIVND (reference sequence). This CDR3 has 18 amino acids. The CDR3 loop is CASSTVFTSGTSTDTQYF. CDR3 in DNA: TGTGCCAGTAGTACAGTTTTCACATCCGGGACTAGCACAGATACGCAGTATTTT.

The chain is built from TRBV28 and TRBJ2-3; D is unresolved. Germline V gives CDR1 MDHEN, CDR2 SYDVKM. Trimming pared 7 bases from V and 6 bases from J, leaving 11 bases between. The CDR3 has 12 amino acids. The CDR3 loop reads CASTSRWDTQYF. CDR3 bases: TGTGCCAGCACCTCTCGGTGGGATACGCAGTATTTT.

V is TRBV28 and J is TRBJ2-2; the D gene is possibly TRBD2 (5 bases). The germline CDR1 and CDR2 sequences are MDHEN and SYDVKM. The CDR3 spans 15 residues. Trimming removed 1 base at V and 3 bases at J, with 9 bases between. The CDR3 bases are TGTGCCAGCAGTTTATACGGGAAGGACACCGGGGAGCTGTTTTTT. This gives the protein CASSLYGKDTGELFF.

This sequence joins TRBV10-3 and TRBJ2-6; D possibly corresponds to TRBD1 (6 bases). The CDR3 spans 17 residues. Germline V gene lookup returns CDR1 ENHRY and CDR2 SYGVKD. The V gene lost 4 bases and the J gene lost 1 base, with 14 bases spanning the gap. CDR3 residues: CAISGEGGLSGANVLTF. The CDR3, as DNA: TGTGCCATCAGTGGGGAAGGGGGTCTGTCTGGGGCCAACGTCCTGACTTTC.

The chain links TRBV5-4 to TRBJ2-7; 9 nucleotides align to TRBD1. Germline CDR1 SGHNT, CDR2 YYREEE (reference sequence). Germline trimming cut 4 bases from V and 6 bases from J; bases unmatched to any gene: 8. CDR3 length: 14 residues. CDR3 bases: TGTGCCAGCAGCGAGGGACAGGGTATGCGCGAGCAGTACTTC. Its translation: CASSEGQGMREQYF.

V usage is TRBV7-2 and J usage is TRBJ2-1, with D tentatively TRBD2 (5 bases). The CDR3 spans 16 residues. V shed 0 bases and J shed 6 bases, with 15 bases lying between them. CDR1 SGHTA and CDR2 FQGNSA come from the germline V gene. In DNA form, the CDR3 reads TGTGCCAGCAGCTTAGCCCCCCTAGGACGGGGCAATGAGCAGTTCTTC. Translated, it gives CASSLAPLGRGNEQFF.

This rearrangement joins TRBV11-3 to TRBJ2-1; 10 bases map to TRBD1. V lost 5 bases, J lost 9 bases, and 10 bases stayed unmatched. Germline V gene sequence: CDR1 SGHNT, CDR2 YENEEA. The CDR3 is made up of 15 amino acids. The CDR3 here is CASSPGTGAGSEQFF. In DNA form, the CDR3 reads TGTGCCAGCAGCCCCGGGACAGGGGCTGGCAGTGAGCAGTTCTTC.

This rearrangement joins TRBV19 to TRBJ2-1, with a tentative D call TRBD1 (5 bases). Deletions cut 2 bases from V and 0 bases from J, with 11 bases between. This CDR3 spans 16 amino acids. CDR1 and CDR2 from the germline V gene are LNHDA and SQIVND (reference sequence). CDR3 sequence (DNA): TGTGCCAGTAGTATAAGGGGTGCCGGCTCCTACAATGAGCAGTTCTTC. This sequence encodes CASSIRGAGSYNEQFF.

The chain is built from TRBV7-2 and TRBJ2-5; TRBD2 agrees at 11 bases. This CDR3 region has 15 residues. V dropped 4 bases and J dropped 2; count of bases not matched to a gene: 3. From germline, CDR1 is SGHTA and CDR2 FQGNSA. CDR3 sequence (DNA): TGTGCCAGCAGCTCGCGACTAGCGGGGCAAGAGACCCAGTACTTC. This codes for CASSSRLAGQETQYF.

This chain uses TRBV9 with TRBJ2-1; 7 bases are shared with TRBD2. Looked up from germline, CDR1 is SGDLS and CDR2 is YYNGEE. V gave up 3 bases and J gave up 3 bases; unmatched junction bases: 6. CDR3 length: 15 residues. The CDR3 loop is CASSAASGFYNEQFF. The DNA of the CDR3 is TGTGCCAGCAGCGCCGCTAGCGGATTCTACAATGAGCAGTTCTTC.

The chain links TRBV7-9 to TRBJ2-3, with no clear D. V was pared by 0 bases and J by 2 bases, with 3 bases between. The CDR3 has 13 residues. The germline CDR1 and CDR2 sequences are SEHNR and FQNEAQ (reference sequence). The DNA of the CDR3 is TGTGCCAGCAGCTTAGCTAACACAGATACGCAGTATTTT. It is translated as CASSLANTDTQYF.

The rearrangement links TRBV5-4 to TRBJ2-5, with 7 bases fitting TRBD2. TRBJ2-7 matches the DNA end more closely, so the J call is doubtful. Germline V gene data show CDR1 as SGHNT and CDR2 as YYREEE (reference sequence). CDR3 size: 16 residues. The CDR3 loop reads CASSPGGLAPSYEQYF. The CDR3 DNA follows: TGTGCCAGCAGCCCGGGAGGCCTAGCTCCATCCTACGAGCAGTACTTC.

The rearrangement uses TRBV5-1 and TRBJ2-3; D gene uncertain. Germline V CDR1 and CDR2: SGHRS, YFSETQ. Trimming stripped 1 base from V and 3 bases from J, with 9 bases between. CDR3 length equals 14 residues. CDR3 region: CASSLFERTDTQYF. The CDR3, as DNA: TGCGCCAGCAGCTTGTTCGAGAGGACAGATACGCAGTATTTT. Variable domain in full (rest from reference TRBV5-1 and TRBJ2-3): KAGVTQTPRYLIKTRGQQVTLSCSPISGHRSVSWYQQTPGQGLQFLFEYFSETQRNKGNFPGRFSGRQFSNSRSEMNVSTLELGDSALYLCASSLFERTDTQYFGPGTRLTVL.